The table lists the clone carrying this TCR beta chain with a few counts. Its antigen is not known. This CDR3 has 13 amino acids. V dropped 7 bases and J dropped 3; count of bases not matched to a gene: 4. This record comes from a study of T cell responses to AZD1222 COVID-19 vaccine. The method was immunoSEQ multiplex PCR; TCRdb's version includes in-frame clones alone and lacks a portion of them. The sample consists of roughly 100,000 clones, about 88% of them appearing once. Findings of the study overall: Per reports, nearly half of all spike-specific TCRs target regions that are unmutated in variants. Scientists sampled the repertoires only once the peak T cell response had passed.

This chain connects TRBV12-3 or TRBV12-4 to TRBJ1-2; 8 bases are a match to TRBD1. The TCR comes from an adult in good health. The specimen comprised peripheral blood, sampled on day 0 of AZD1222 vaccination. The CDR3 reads CASTKDRDYGYTF. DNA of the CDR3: TGTGCCAGCACCAAGGACAGGGACTATGGCTACACCTTC.